This T cell receptor beta chain comes out of a study of CD8 T cells in Susac syndrome. Reverse transcription of roughly 0.45 to 1 ug RNA was carried out with random hexamers. TCRdb called the immunoSEQ multiplex PCR reads again in MiXCR, with one record for every CDR3 protein. The table shows about 110,000 distinct CDR3 sequences, with roughly 95% occurring only once. V lost 5 bases to trimming and J lost 4 bases, with 16 bases between them. Germline CDR1 reads DFQATT; CDR2 reads SNEGSKA (reference sequence). This CDR3 has 14 amino acids. The chain uses TRBV20-1 and TRBJ2-3; no definite D call. The origin of this receptor is a human donor in good health. Material for sequencing was CD4+ T cells from PBMCs. CDR3 protein: CSASSPHGPDTQYF. The CDR3 nucleotides are TGCAGTGCTTCCTCCCCACATGGTCCAGATACGCAGTATTTT.